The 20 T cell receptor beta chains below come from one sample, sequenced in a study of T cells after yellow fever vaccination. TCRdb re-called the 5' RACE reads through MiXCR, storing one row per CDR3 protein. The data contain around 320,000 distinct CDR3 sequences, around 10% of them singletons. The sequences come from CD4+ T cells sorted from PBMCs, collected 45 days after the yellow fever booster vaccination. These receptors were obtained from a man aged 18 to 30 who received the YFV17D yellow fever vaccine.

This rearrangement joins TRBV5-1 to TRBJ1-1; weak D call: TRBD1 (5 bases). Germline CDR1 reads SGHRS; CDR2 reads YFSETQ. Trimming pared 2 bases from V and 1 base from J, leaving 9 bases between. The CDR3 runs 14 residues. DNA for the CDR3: TGCGCCAGCAGCTTCGTACAGGAGAACACTGAAGCTTTCTTT. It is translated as CASSFVQENTEAFF.

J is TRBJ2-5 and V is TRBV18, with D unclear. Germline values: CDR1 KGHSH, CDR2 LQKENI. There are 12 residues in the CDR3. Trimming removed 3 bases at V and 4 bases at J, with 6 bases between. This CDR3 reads CASSPPAETQYF. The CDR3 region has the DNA TGTGCCAGCTCACCCCCTGCAGAGACCCAGTACTTC. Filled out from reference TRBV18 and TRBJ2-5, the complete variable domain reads NAGVMQNPRHLVRRRGQEARLRCSPMKGHSHVYWYRQLPEEGLKFMVYLQKENIIDESGMPKERFSAEFPKEGPSILRIQQVVRGDSAAYFCASSPPAETQYFGPGTRLLVL.

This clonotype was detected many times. The CDR3 protein is CASSSSGGTDTQYF. In DNA form, the CDR3 reads TGTGCCAGCAGCTCTAGCGGGGGAACAGATACGCAGTATTTT. The gene calls are TRBV6-6 and TRBJ2-3; 10 bases align to TRBD2. CDR1 is MNHNY, CDR2 SVGAGI, per germline (reference sequence). CDR3 length: 14 amino acids. Trimming at V came to 6 bases and at J to 3 bases, leaving 3 bases not matched to a gene.

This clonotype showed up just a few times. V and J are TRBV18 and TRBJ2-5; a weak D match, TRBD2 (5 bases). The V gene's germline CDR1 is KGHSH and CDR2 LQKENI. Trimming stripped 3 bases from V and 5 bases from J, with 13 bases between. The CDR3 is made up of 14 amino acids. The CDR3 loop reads CASSPGSSTETQYF. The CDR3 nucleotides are TGTGCCAGCTCACCGGGGAGTAGCACGGAGACCCAGTACTTC. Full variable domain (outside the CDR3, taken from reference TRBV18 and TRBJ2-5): NAGVMQNPRHLVRRRGQEARLRCSPMKGHSHVYWYRQLPEEGLKFMVYLQKENIIDESGMPKERFSAEFPKEGPSILRIQQVVRGDSAAYFCASSPGSSTETQYFGPGTRLLVL.

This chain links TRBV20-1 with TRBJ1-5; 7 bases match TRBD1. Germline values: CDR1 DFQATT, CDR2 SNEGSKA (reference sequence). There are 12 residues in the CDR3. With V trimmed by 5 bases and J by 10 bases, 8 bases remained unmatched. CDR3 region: CSAPQGNRPQHF. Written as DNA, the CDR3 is TGCAGTGCTCCACAGGGGAACAGACCCCAGCATTTT.

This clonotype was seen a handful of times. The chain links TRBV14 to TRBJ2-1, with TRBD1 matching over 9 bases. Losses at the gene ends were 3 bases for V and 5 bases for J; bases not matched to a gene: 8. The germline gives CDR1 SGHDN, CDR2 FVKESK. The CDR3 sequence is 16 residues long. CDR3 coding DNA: TGTGCCAGCAGCCAGCTAGGACAGGGGATCGACAATGAGCAGTTCTTC. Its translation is CASSQLGQGIDNEQFF.

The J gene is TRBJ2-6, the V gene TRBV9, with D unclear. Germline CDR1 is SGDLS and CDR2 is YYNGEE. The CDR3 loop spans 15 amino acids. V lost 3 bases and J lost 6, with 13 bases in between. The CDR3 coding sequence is TGTGCCAGCAGCGCGGCGAGAGAAAAGGCCAACGTCCTGACTTTC. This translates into CASSAAREKANVLTF.

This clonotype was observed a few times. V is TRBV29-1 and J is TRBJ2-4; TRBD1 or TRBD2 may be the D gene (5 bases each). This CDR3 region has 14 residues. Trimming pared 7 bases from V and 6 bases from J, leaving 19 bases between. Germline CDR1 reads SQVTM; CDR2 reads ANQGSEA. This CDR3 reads CSASHGGEVNIQYF. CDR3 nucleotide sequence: TGCAGCGCCTCTCATGGGGGTGAGGTAAACATTCAGTACTTC.

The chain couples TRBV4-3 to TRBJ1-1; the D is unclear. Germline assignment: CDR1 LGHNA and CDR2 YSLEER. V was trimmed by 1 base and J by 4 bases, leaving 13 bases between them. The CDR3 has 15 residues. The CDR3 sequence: CASSQVKRWGTEAFF. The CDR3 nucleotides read TGCGCCAGCAGCCAAGTCAAACGGTGGGGCACTGAAGCTTTCTTT.

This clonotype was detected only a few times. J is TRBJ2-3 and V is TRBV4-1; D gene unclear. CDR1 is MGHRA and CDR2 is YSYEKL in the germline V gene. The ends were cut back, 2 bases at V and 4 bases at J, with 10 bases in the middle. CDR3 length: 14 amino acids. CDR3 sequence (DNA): TGCGCCAGCAGCCAACCTAGTCAATCAGATACGCAGTATTTT. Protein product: CASSQPSQSDTQYF.

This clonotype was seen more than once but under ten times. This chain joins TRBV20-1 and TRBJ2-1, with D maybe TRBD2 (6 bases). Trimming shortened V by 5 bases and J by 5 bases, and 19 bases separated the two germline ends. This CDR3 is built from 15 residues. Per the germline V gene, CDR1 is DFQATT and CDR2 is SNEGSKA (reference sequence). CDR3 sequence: CSAGAPRGLNNEQFF. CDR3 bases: TGCAGTGCTGGGGCTCCCCGGGGACTTAACAATGAGCAGTTCTTC.

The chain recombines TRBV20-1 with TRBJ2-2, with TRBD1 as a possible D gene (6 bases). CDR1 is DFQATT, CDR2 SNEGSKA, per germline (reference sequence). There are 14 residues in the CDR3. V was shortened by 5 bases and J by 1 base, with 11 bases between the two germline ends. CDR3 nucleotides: TGCAGTGCTTATAAGACAGGGAACACCGGGGAGCTGTTTTTT. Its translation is CSAYKTGNTGELFF.

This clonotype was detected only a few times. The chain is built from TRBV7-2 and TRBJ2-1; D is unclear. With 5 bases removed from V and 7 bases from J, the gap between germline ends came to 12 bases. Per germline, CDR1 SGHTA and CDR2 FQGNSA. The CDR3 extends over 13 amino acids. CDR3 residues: CASSISRANEQFF. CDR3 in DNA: TGTGCCAGCAGCATAAGCCGGGCAAATGAGCAGTTCTTC. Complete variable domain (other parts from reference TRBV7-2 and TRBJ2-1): GAGVSQSPSNKVTEKGKDVELRCDPISGHTALYWYRQSLGQGLEFLIYFQGNSAPDKSGLPSDRFSAERTGGSVSTLTIQRTQQEDSAVYLCASSISRANEQFFGPGTRLTVL.

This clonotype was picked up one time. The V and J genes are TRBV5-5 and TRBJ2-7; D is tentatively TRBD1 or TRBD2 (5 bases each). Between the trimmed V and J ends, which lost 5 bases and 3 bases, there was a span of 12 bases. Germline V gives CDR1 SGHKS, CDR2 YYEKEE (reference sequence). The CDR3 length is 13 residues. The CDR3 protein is CASRSGRGYEQYF. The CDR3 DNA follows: TGTGCCAGCAGATCGGGAAGGGGCTACGAGCAGTACTTC.

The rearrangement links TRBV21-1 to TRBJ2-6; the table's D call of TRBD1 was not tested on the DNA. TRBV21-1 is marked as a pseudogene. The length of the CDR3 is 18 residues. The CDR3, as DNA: TGTGCCAGCAGCAGGACAGGGGGCGTTCGGTCTGGGGCCAACGTCCTGACTTTC. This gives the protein CASSRTGGVRSGANVLTF.

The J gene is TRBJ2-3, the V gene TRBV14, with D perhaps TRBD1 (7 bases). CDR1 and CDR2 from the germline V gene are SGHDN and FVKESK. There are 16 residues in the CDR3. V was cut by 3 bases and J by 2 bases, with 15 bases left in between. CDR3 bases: TGTGCCAGCAGCCAGGGACTGGACAGGTACACAGATACGCAGTATTTT. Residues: CASSQGLDRYTDTQYF. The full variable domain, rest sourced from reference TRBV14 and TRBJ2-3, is EAGVTQFPSHSVIEKGQTVTLRCDPISGHDNLYWYRRVMGKEIKFLLHFVKESKQDESGMPNNRFLAERTGGTYSTLKVQPAELEDSGVYFCASSQGLDRYTDTQYFGPGTRLTVL.

The CDR3 spells CASSPRRGQGARRVIQYF. The CDR3 DNA reads TGTGCCAGCAGTCCAAGGCGGGGACAGGGGGCGCGTAGGGTCATTCAGTACTTC. This rearrangement joins TRBV6-1 to TRBJ2-4; 12 bases agree with TRBD1. Germline V gene data show CDR1 as MNHNS and CDR2 as SASEGT. Trimming cost V 5 bases and J 9 bases; bases outside gene matches: 17. The CDR3 runs 18 residues.

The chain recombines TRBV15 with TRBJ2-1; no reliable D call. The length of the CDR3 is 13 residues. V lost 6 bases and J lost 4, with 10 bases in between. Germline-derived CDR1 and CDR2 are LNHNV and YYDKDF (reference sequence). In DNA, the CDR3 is TGTGCCACCAGTCCCAGCAGGTACAATGAGCAGTTCTTC. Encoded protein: CATSPSRYNEQFF.

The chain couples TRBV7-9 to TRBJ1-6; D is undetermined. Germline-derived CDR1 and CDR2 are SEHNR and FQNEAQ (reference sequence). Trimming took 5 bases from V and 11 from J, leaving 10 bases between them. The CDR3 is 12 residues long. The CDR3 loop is CASSHQVAPLHF. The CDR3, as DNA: TGTGCCAGCAGCCATCAGGTTGCACCCCTCCACTTT.

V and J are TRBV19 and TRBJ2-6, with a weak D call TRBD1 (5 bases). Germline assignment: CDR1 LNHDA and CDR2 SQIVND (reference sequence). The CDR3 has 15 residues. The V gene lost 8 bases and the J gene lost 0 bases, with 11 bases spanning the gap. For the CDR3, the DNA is TGTGCCAGTCGACACAGGTTCTCTGGGGCCAACGTCCTGACTTTC. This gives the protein CASRHRFSGANVLTF.